One and the same sample provided the 16 T cell receptor beta chains below, sequenced in a study of graft-versus-host responses after intestinal transplantation. Data came from immunoSEQ multiplex PCR; TCRdb stores just in-frame clones and leaves some out. Among 35,000 to 40,000 clones listed, around 83% were seen once. Sample: PBMCs, taken 1070 days after transplant. The receptors originated from a human patient who received an intestinal transplant, so some T cells may come from the graft donor.

Remarks on this clone: Other DNA sequences in the same sample also yield this CDR3. The rearrangement links TRBV18 to TRBJ1-3; D is unclear. The CDR3 covers 14 residues. The V gene's germline CDR1 is KGHSH and CDR2 LQKENI. Deletions cut 3 bases from V and 2 bases from J, with 8 bases between. The CDR3 loop reads CASSPGGTGNTIYF. The CDR3 nucleotides read TGTGCCAGCTCACCGGGAGGGACTGGAAACACCATATATTTT.

V gene TRBV29-1 combines with J gene TRBJ1-2; TRBD1 might be the D (6 bases). V gave up 0 bases and J gave up 4 bases, with 12 bases separating them. Germline values: CDR1 SQVTM, CDR2 ANQGSEA. The CDR3 contains 14 residues. The CDR3 is CSVEDRDRLYGYTF. DNA of the CDR3: TGCAGCGTTGAAGATCGCGACAGGCTCTATGGCTACACCTTC.

This clone was detected only a few times. The genes are TRBV6-1 and TRBJ2-2; perhaps TRBD2 as D (6 bases). The CDR3 spans 13 residues. Germline V CDR1 and CDR2: MNHNS, SASEGT. Trimming took off 6 bases at V and 6 bases at J, with 11 bases between the two ends. As DNA, the CDR3 is TGTGCCAGCAGGGAAAGGGAGGCCGGGGAGCTGTTTTTT. This translates into CASREREAGELFF.

The genes are TRBV6-6 and TRBJ1-1; D is undetermined. From germline, CDR1 is MNHNY and CDR2 SVGAGI (reference sequence). The CDR3 totals 14 residues. Trimming pared 3 bases from V and 1 base from J, leaving 9 bases between. CDR3 coding DNA: TGTGCCAGCAGTTATTCTGCAGAGAACACTGAAGCTTTCTTT. It codes for CASSYSAENTEAFF.

Concerning this clone: The identical CDR3 is also encoded by other nucleotide sequences in the sample. CDR3 DNA: TGTGCCAGCATCGGTGGGGACAGGCTCTATAATTCACCCCTCCACTTT. Encoded protein: CASIGGDRLYNSPLHF. The gene calls are TRBV28 and TRBJ1-6, with 8 bases lining up with TRBD1. The germline V gene encodes CDR1 MDHEN and CDR2 SYDVKM. This CDR3 spans 16 amino acids. Trimming removed 7 bases from V and 3 bases from J; junction bases left unmatched: 8. The full variable domain, rest sourced from reference TRBV28 and TRBJ1-6, is DVKVTQSSRYLVKRTGEKVFLECVQDMDHENMFWYRQDPGLGLRLIYFSYDVKMKEKGDIPEGYSVSREKKERFSLILESASTNQTSMYLCASIGGDRLYNSPLHFGNGTRLTVT.

J is TRBJ1-1 and V is TRBV27; 10 bases line up with TRBD1. Germline trimming cut 7 bases from V and 3 bases from J; bases unmatched to any gene: 17. The CDR3 spans 18 residues. The germline gives CDR1 MNHEY, CDR2 SMNVEV (reference sequence). The CDR3 spells CASTFIALGTGAHTEAFF. Written as DNA, the CDR3 is TGTGCCAGCACCTTTATAGCCCTCGGGACAGGGGCTCACACTGAAGCTTTCTTT.

The chain links TRBV19 to TRBJ2-5, with 8 bases matching TRBD2. With the DNA end fitting TRBJ2-7 better, the J assignment may be wrong. This CDR3 is 15 amino acids long. CDR1 LNHDA and CDR2 SQIVND come from the germline V gene (reference sequence). The CDR3 nucleotides read TGTGCCAGTAGTCCAAGCGGGAGTGGCAGGGGCGAGCAGTACTTC. Translated, it gives CASSPSGSGRGEQYF.

V usage is TRBV2 and J usage is TRBJ1-2; TRBD1 aligns across 7 bases. The V gene's germline CDR1 is SNHLY and CDR2 FYNNEI. V was clipped by 4 bases and J by 8 bases; unmatched bases: 13. CDR3 length: 15 residues. CDR3 coding DNA: TGTGCCAGCAGTGGGGCTACAGGGGCCCTACAAGGCTACACCTTC. Translation: CASSGATGALQGYTF.

This clone was detected a few times. This chain joins TRBV19 and TRBJ2-3; D remains ambiguous. The V gene lost 10 bases and the J gene lost 6 bases, with 11 bases spanning the gap. The CDR3 runs 11 residues. The germline V gene has CDR1 LNHDA and CDR2 SQIVND (reference sequence). This chain's CDR3 is CATSTVDTQYF. CDR3 bases: TGTGCCACCTCGACGGTGGATACGCAGTATTTT.

The chain couples TRBV10-1 to TRBJ2-2, with TRBD2 matching over 12 bases. This CDR3 is 18 amino acids long. V shed 3 bases, J shed 6 bases, and the junction held 11 bases outside the gene matches. The germline V gene encodes CDR1 WNHNN and CDR2 SYGVQD (reference sequence). CDR3 DNA sequence: TGCGCCAGCAGTGACTTCCCTACTCTAGCGGGGGGGCCCGGGGAGCTGTTTTTT. It translates to CASSDFPTLAGGPGELFF.

Judged by abundance, this clone is medium-sized. The chain combines TRBV6-4 with TRBJ2-6, with TRBD1 matching over 9 bases. The CDR3 is 21 amino acids. The germline CDR1 and CDR2 sequences are MRHNA and SNTAGT. After removal of 0 bases from V and 1 base from J, the junction contained 13 bases not matched to a gene. The CDR3, as DNA: TGTGCCAGCAGTGACTCGCCTATCCCGGGACAGGGCATTTCTGGGGCCAACGTCCTGACTTTC. It specifies CASSDSPIPGQGISGANVLTF.

This clone has more than one count but fewer than ten. The chain is built from TRBV6-1 and TRBJ2-3; the match to TRBD2 covers 9 bases. Germline values: CDR1 MNHNS, CDR2 SASEGT. V trimming: 2 bases; J trimming: 0 bases; junction bases outside the gene matches: 6. This CDR3 comprises 17 residues. CDR3 region: CASSELAGTPSTDTQYF. The CDR3, as DNA: TGTGCCAGCAGTGAACTAGCGGGAACTCCAAGCACAGATACGCAGTATTTT.

The chain joins TRBV28 to TRBJ1-1; D may be TRBD1 (5 bases). The CDR3 loop spans 13 amino acids. Germline-derived CDR1 and CDR2 are MDHEN and SYDVKM. Trimming took 7 bases from V and 1 from J, leaving 10 bases between them. The CDR3 protein is CASMGGPNTEAFF. CDR3 nucleotides: TGTGCCAGCATGGGGGGACCGAACACTGAAGCTTTCTTT.

This chain uses TRBV2 with TRBJ2-3; D is unresolved. V lost 6 bases to trimming and J lost 5 bases, with 6 bases between them. Germline V lookup: CDR1 SNHLY, CDR2 FYNNEI. This CDR3 contains 11 residues. As DNA, the CDR3 is TGTGCCAGCAGGCGCCTAGATACGCAGTATTTT. Translated: CASRRLDTQYF.

The chain combines TRBV7-9 with TRBJ2-3, with a weak D call TRBD2 (5 bases). In germline, CDR1 is SEHNR, CDR2 FQNEAQ (reference sequence). This CDR3 spans 14 amino acids. The ends were cut back, 0 bases at V and 5 bases at J, with 9 bases in the middle. The CDR3 bases are TGTGCCAGCAGCTTAGCGGGAGATGGAGATACGCAGTATTTT. It specifies CASSLAGDGDTQYF.

The rearrangement links TRBV27 to TRBJ2-7, with 8 nucleotides matching TRBD1. The CDR3 spans 15 residues. The ends lost 4 bases at V and 3 bases at J; junction bases unmatched: 8. Looked up from germline, CDR1 is MNHEY and CDR2 is SMNVEV (reference sequence). The CDR3 protein is CASSSLGQGNYEQYF. The CDR3 DNA reads as TGTGCCAGCAGTTCCCTCGGACAGGGAAACTACGAGCAGTACTTC.